The 17 T cell receptor beta chains below come from one sample, sequenced in a study of T cells in localized non-small cell lung cancer. Assay: immunoSEQ multiplex PCR; the TCRdb copy retains only in-frame clones and omits some. The sample holds approximately 140,000 clones, around 92% seen once. Sequencing was performed on peripheral blood, taken before any cancer treatment. The receptors stem from a female donor of 60 years or more with stage I lung adenocarcinoma.

The chain is built from TRBV2 and TRBJ2-5; D is perhaps TRBD1 or TRBD2 (6 bases each). The germline CDR1 and CDR2 sequences are SNHLY and FYNNEI. The CDR3 spans 15 residues. Trimming took off 6 bases at V and 5 bases at J, with 19 bases between the two ends. The CDR3: CASSRGTRERETQYF. CDR3 nucleotide sequence: TGTGCCAGCAGCCGGGGGACAAGGGAGAGGGAGACCCAGTACTTC.

The chain employs TRBV30 and TRBJ2-7, with no clear D. Trimming took off 2 bases at V and 6 bases at J, with 17 bases between the two ends. Germline V lookup: CDR1 GTSNPN, CDR2 SVGIG (reference sequence). This CDR3 spans 14 amino acids. The CDR3 sequence is CAWSKGGLVIEQYF. The CDR3 DNA reads TGTGCCTGGAGTAAGGGCGGCCTAGTCATCGAGCAGTACTTC.

The genes are TRBV14 and TRBJ1-2; D gene uncertain. CDR1 is SGHDN, CDR2 FVKESK, per germline. The CDR3 runs 13 residues. V was shortened by 4 bases and J by 4 bases, with 10 bases between the two germline ends. The DNA for the CDR3 is TGTGCCAGCAGCCCCCTTCGCAGCTATGGCTACACCTTC. This sequence encodes CASSPLRSYGYTF.

V is TRBV2 and J is TRBJ2-7; TRBD1 matches at 9 bases. In germline, CDR1 is SNHLY, CDR2 FYNNEI. Unmatched junction bases numbered 1, after V lost 3 bases and J lost 1 base. This CDR3 has 14 residues. CDR3 coding DNA: TGTGCCAGCAGTGAGGGACAGGGTTCCTACGAGCAGTACTTC. This codes for CASSEGQGSYEQYF.

V is TRBV19 and J is TRBJ2-1, with D possibly being TRBD2 (7 bases). CDR3 length: 16 amino acids. Germline V gene data show CDR1 as LNHDA and CDR2 as SQIVND (reference sequence). The V end lost 5 bases, the J end lost 8 bases, and 22 bases lay between the germline ends. DNA for the CDR3: TGTGCCAGTAGTGGGCGGGAGAGGGGGTTAATGGATGAGCAGTTCTTC. This gives the protein CASSGRERGLMDEQFF. Full variable domain (outside the CDR3, taken from reference TRBV19 and TRBJ2-1): DGGITQSPKYLFRKEGQNVTLSCEQNLNHDAMYWYRQDPGQGLRLIYYSQIVNDFQKGDIAEGYSVSREKKESFPLTVTSAQKNPTAFYLCASSGRERGLMDEQFFGPGTRLTVL.

This clone was observed a handful of times. The gene calls are TRBV2 and TRBJ2-3; 14 nucleotides agree with TRBD2. Germline CDR1 is SNHLY and CDR2 is FYNNEI. Trimming at V came to 4 bases and at J to 2 bases, leaving 2 bases not matched to a gene. This CDR3 region has 16 residues. CDR3 sequence (DNA): TGTGCCAGCAGTGTGACTAGCGGGAGGGCCACAGATACGCAGTATTTT. This encodes CASSVTSGRATDTQYF.

This chain joins TRBV2 and TRBJ2-7; D uncertain. The CDR3 spans 12 residues. From germline, CDR1 is SNHLY and CDR2 FYNNEI. The germline V and J ends were trimmed by 6 bases and 7 bases, with 13 bases remaining between them. The CDR3 reads CASSLGPGEQYF. In DNA, the CDR3 is TGTGCCAGCAGCTTAGGGCCTGGAGAGCAGTACTTC.

CDR3 region: CASSPCRGQGCNEQYF. DNA for the CDR3: TGTGCCAGCTCACCATGTCGTGGCCAGGGGTGCAACGAGCAGTACTTC. The genes are TRBV18 and TRBJ2-7; perhaps TRBD1 as D (6 bases). In germline, CDR1 is KGHSH, CDR2 LQKENI. The CDR3 totals 16 residues. V lost 2 bases to trimming and J lost 5 bases, with 19 bases between them.

The chain joins TRBV27 to TRBJ1-1; a weak D match, TRBD1 (5 bases). The V end lost 5 bases, the J end lost 5 bases, and 12 bases lay between the germline ends. The CDR3 has 13 residues. CDR1 and CDR2 from the germline V gene are MNHEY and SMNVEV (reference sequence). Written as DNA, the CDR3 is TGTGCCAGCAGTATCGATGGGGCAACTGAAGCTTTCTTT. Its protein is CASSIDGATEAFF.

This clone is a singleton in its sample. Other nucleotide sequences from this sample produce the same CDR3. This sequence joins TRBV5-1 and TRBJ2-3; 10 bases line up with TRBD2. J was trimmed by 6 bases and V by 2 bases; bases with no gene match: 6. Germline CDR1 SGHRS, CDR2 YFSETQ. The CDR3 extends over 15 amino acids. As DNA, the CDR3 is TGCGCCAGCAGCTTCCTAGCGGGAGTTCCCGATACGCAGTATTTT. Its protein product is CASSFLAGVPDTQYF.

The V gene is TRBV28, the J gene TRBJ2-1; no definite D call. The V end lost 0 bases, the J end lost 8 bases, and 5 bases lay between the germline ends. The CDR3 has 12 residues. Germline assignment: CDR1 MDHEN and CDR2 SYDVKM. Here the CDR3 reads CASSLWIHEQFF. The DNA of the CDR3 is TGTGCCAGCAGTTTATGGATCCATGAGCAGTTCTTC.

V is TRBV11-3 and J is TRBJ1-4; D remains unclear. Germline CDR1 and CDR2: SGHNT and YENEEA. V dropped 5 bases and J dropped 8 bases, with 30 bases sitting between them. This CDR3 comprises 19 residues. CDR3 coding DNA: TGTGCCAGCAGCCCCGCCTCAACTTCGGCGAACAAAGCCGACGAAAAACTGTTTTTT. Translating it yields CASSPASTSANKADEKLFF.

This clone was detected only once. This sequence joins TRBV9 and TRBJ1-1; D is possibly TRBD1 (6 bases). V lost 4 bases and J 3 bases, leaving 16 bases between the germline ends. Germline values: CDR1 SGDLS, CDR2 YYNGEE. This CDR3 is 15 amino acids long. CDR3 residues: CASSPRGGQYTEAFF. The CDR3 DNA follows: TGTGCCAGCAGCCCAAGAGGGGGGCAGTACACTGAAGCTTTCTTT.

The V and J genes are TRBV28 and TRBJ1-1; possible D gene TRBD1, 6 bases. Germline CDR1 MDHEN, CDR2 SYDVKM. The CDR3 covers 16 residues. Trimming cost V 8 bases and J 5 bases, with 24 bases left between them. CDR3 nucleotide sequence: TGTGCCAGCCCCAAGCCAGGGGCGCAGGGGTTTACTGAAGCTTTCTTT. Translated: CASPKPGAQGFTEAFF. Variable domain in full (rest from reference TRBV28 and TRBJ1-1): DVKVTQSSRYLVKRTGEKVFLECVQDMDHENMFWYRQDPGLGLRLIYFSYDVKMKEKGDIPEGYSVSREKKERFSLILESASTNQTSMYLCASPKPGAQGFTEAFFGQGTRLTVV.

CDR3 region: CASSLGLAGWYEQYF. The CDR3 DNA follows: TGTGCCAGCAGCTTGGGACTAGCGGGATGGTACGAGCAGTACTTC. The chain carries TRBV5-5 and TRBJ2-7, with 11 nucleotides matching TRBD2. In germline, CDR1 is SGHKS, CDR2 YYEKEE (reference sequence). J lost 4 bases, V lost 0 bases, and 3 bases had no gene match. The CDR3 consists of 15 residues. Looking up the rest from reference TRBV5-5 and TRBJ2-7 gives the full variable domain: DAGVTQSPTHLIKTRGQQVTLRCSPISGHKSVSWYQQVLGQGPQFIFQYYEKEERGRGNFPDRFSARQFPNYSSELNVNALLLGDSALYLCASSLGLAGWYEQYFGPGTRLTVT.

This clone was recorded only once. The chain couples TRBV9 to TRBJ2-1; 8 bases fit TRBD1. Germline loops: CDR1 SGDLS, CDR2 YYNGEE. This CDR3 spans 16 amino acids. With 4 bases clipped from V and 4 bases from J, the junction kept 10 bases outside the gene matches. For the CDR3, the DNA is TGTGCCAGCAGCACAGAGGACAGGGTAGGTTACAATGAGCAGTTCTTC. Translation: CASSTEDRVGYNEQFF.

The chain has TRBV28 and TRBJ2-4, with D possibly matching TRBD1 (5 bases). Trimming cost V 9 bases and J 0 bases, with 15 bases left between them. From germline, CDR1 is MDHEN and CDR2 SYDVKM. The CDR3 runs 15 residues. CDR3 DNA: TGTGCCAGTTCAAGACAGCCACTAGCCAAAAACATTCAGTACTTC. Residues: CASSRQPLAKNIQYF.